This entry lists 27 T cell receptor beta chains sequenced from one sample in a study of T cell responses to AZD1222 COVID-19 vaccine. Only in-frame clones appear in the TCRdb table, and some are missing; sequencing was by immunoSEQ multiplex PCR. The table lists 100,000 to 150,000 clones, about 85% of them singletons. The source material was peripheral blood, sampled 28 days after the second AZD1222 dose. These receptors were collected from an adult who received the AZD1222 COVID-19 vaccine.

The chain uses TRBV5-1 and TRBJ2-2; tentatively, D is TRBD2 (6 bases). The ends were cut back, 0 bases at V and 4 bases at J, with 13 bases in the middle. This CDR3 region has 16 residues. Germline V CDR1 and CDR2: SGHRS, YFSETQ. CDR3 in amino acids: CASSLVVAGTTGELFF. The CDR3 DNA follows: TGCGCCAGCAGCTTGGTGGTCGCGGGGACCACCGGGGAGCTGTTTTTT.

This clone was picked up one time. The CDR3 nucleotides read TGTGCCAGCAGGGAGGCCGGACTCCTCCCCTACGAGCAGTACTTC. It encodes CASREAGLLPYEQYF. This sequence joins TRBV2 and TRBJ2-7, with D possibly being TRBD2 (5 bases). Germline V gene lookup returns CDR1 SNHLY and CDR2 FYNNEI. V was pared by 6 bases and J by 2 bases, with 17 bases between. The CDR3 covers 15 residues.

The rearrangement joins TRBV6-5 to TRBJ2-4, with 9 positions matching TRBD1. The ends lost 6 bases at V and 13 bases at J; junction bases unmatched: 4. The CDR3 loop spans 11 amino acids. Germline V gene sequence: CDR1 MNHEY, CDR2 SVGAGI. The CDR3, as DNA: TGTGCCAGCAGGGGGGACAGGGCCCAGTACTTC. The encoded protein is CASRGDRAQYF.

The J gene is TRBJ1-2, the V gene TRBV10-3; no firm D call. The CDR3 sequence is 13 residues long. CDR1 is ENHRY, CDR2 SYGVKD, per germline. V shed 7 bases and J shed 3 bases, with 12 bases lying between them. In nucleotides, the CDR3 is TGTGCCATCAAAAATGGTCGGGACTATGGCTACACCTTC. This codes for CAIKNGRDYGYTF.

Points on this clone: This specimen includes other DNA sequences encoding the same CDR3. The chain joins TRBV28 to TRBJ1-2; D is unresolved. Between the trimmed V and J ends, which lost 7 bases and 0 bases, there was a span of 15 bases. CDR1 and CDR2 from the germline V gene are MDHEN and SYDVKM. This CDR3 has 15 residues. The CDR3: CASTTPSGANYGYTF. Written as DNA, the CDR3 is TGTGCCAGCACCACTCCCTCCGGGGCTAACTATGGCTACACCTTC.

The chain employs TRBV28 and TRBJ1-1; D remains unclear. This CDR3 spans 13 amino acids. CDR1 is MDHEN, CDR2 SYDVKM, per germline. The ends were cut back, 6 bases at V and 5 bases at J, with 13 bases in the middle. The chain's CDR3 is CASSLNGRTEAFF. CDR3 sequence (DNA): TGTGCCAGCAGCCTGAACGGACGGACTGAAGCTTTCTTT. The full variable domain, completed using reference TRBV28 and TRBJ1-1, is DVKVTQSSRYLVKRTGEKVFLECVQDMDHENMFWYRQDPGLGLRLIYFSYDVKMKEKGDIPEGYSVSREKKERFSLILESASTNQTSMYLCASSLNGRTEAFFGQGTRLTVV.

As DNA, the CDR3 is TGTGCCACCCAGGGTCGCTCTGGAAACACCATATATTTT. Amino acid sequence: CATQGRSGNTIYF. This sequence joins TRBV28 and TRBJ1-3; possible D gene TRBD1, 5 bases. Germline V gene sequence: CDR1 MDHEN, CDR2 SYDVKM. The V end lost 10 bases, the J end lost 0 bases, and 10 bases lay between the germline ends. The CDR3 sequence is 13 residues long.

In this sample, this clone turned up once. J is TRBJ2-5 and V is TRBV3-1 (or the pseudogene TRBV3-2); D uncertain. The CDR3 loop spans 15 amino acids. V was clipped by 4 bases and J by 3 bases, with 15 bases between them. The V gene's germline CDR1 is LGHDT and CDR2 YNNKEL (reference sequence). The CDR3 spells CASSLQQNWEETQYF. CDR3 sequence (DNA): TGTGCCAGCAGCCTACAACAAAACTGGGAAGAGACCCAGTACTTC.

The chain links TRBV30 to TRBJ1-5, with a tentative D call TRBD1 (6 bases). Trimming left V 2 bases short and J 1 base short, with 15 bases between. Germline loops: CDR1 GTSNPN, CDR2 SVGIG (reference sequence). This CDR3 comprises 16 residues. The CDR3 bases are TGTGCCTGGAGTCCTAGGGGGGGTTTCAGCAATCAGCCCCAGCATTTT. Amino acid sequence: CAWSPRGGFSNQPQHF.

The chain uses TRBV3-1 (or the pseudogene TRBV3-2) and TRBJ2-2; D perhaps matches TRBD1 (6 bases). Trimming left V 6 bases short and J 6 bases short, with 20 bases between. CDR3 length: 16 amino acids. Germline CDR1 and CDR2: LGHDT and YNNKEL (reference sequence). The CDR3 DNA is TGTGCCAGCAGTCTTCTCGGGGCAGGGGAATCCGGGGAGCTGTTTTTT. The encoded protein is CASSLLGAGESGELFF.

This clone was counted a few times. This chain joins TRBV5-1 and TRBJ1-5; 8 positions match TRBD1. The V segment lost 4 bases and the J segment 0 bases; nucleotides outside the gene matches: 3. The CDR3 totals 15 residues. The V gene's germline CDR1 is SGHRS and CDR2 YFSETQ. The CDR3: CASSLTGDSNQPQHF. The CDR3 DNA sequence: TGCGCCAGCAGCCTGACAGGGGATAGCAATCAGCCCCAGCATTTT.

The V and J genes are TRBV5-4 and TRBJ1-1; weak D call: TRBD1 (5 bases). This CDR3 region has 14 residues. CDR1 and CDR2 from the germline V gene are SGHNT and YYREEE (reference sequence). V lost 4 bases to trimming and J lost 4 bases, with 14 bases between them. CDR3 in DNA: TGTGCCAGCAGCCGACACTCAGGGACCACTGAAGCTTTCTTT. Translating it yields CASSRHSGTTEAFF.

The chain uses TRBV6-1 and TRBJ1-1; possible D gene TRBD1, 6 bases. Germline V lookup: CDR1 MNHNS, CDR2 SASEGT. With 3 bases removed from V and 3 bases from J, the gap between germline ends came to 14 bases. There are 15 residues in the CDR3. CDR3 nucleotides: TGTGCCAGCAGTGATACAGGGTTTATCGACACTGAAGCTTTCTTT. This codes for CASSDTGFIDTEAFF.

The chain couples TRBV3-1 (or the pseudogene TRBV3-2) to TRBJ1-3; 11 bases are a match to TRBD1. The CDR3 has 16 residues. The junction had 4 bases not matched to a gene; V was cut back by 1 base and J by 5 bases. CDR1 is LGHDT, CDR2 YNNKEL, per germline (reference sequence). CDR3 in amino acids: CASSQADRGPRNTIYF. The CDR3 DNA is TGTGCCAGCAGCCAAGCGGACAGGGGGCCTAGAAACACCATATATTTT.

The chain uses TRBV6-1 and TRBJ1-2, with D tentatively TRBD1 (5 bases). This CDR3 is 12 amino acids long. Per germline, CDR1 MNHNS and CDR2 SASEGT. The germline V and J ends were trimmed by 0 bases and 12 bases, with 11 bases remaining between them. The CDR3 bases are TGTGCCAGCAGTGAAGCCGAAGGGACCCACACCTTC. Encoded protein: CASSEAEGTHTF.

V is TRBV11-3 and J is TRBJ2-5, with D perhaps matching TRBD1 (5 bases). CDR1 is SGHNT, CDR2 YENEEA, per germline. The CDR3 sequence is 17 residues long. V lost 5 bases, J lost 1 base, and 20 bases lay in between. The chain's CDR3 is CASSPNQKGSIQETQYF. The CDR3 DNA reads as TGTGCCAGCAGCCCCAACCAGAAGGGGTCAATCCAAGAGACCCAGTACTTC.

This sequence joins TRBV28 and TRBJ2-1; D uncertain. Germline CDR1 is MDHEN and CDR2 is SYDVKM. The ends were cut back, 7 bases at V and 7 bases at J, with 14 bases in the middle. CDR3 length equals 13 residues. The CDR3 is CASTLSATNEQFF. CDR3 DNA: TGTGCCAGCACCCTAAGCGCGACAAATGAGCAGTTCTTC.

This clone was seen a single time. This chain connects TRBV9 to TRBJ1-3, with D unclear. The CDR3 is 16 amino acids. Looked up from germline, CDR1 is SGDLS and CDR2 is YYNGEE. The V end was cut by 3 bases, the J end by 0 bases, with 13 bases between. The CDR3 region has the DNA TGTGCCAGCAGCGAGCCCCAAGGGAGCTCTGGAAACACCATATATTTT. This encodes CASSEPQGSSGNTIYF.

This chain joins TRBV4-2 and TRBJ2-5, with 8 bases fitting TRBD1. The CDR3 extends over 16 amino acids. The J segment lost 1 base and the V segment lost 0 bases, leaving 4 bases of the junction unmatched. Germline lookup yields CDR1 LGHNA and CDR2 YNFKEQ. DNA of the CDR3: TGTGCCAGCAGCCAAGATCCGGGGACAGGCCAAGAGACCCAGTACTTC. Encoded protein: CASSQDPGTGQETQYF.

The chain employs TRBV27 and TRBJ2-7, with D uncertain. Germline V gene sequence: CDR1 MNHEY, CDR2 SMNVEV (reference sequence). The CDR3 has 13 amino acids. Trimming removed 6 bases from V and 3 bases from J, with 12 bases in between. The CDR3 spells CASRGWSDYEQYF. The CDR3 nucleotides read TGTGCCAGCAGGGGTTGGTCAGACTACGAGCAGTACTTC.

Only a few counts were recorded for this clone. The chain uses TRBV7-2 and TRBJ2-3, with 13 bases lining up with TRBD2. This CDR3 region has 16 residues. J lost 1 base, V lost 7 bases, and 5 bases had no gene match. Germline assignment: CDR1 SGHTA and CDR2 FQGNSA. The CDR3 loop is CASTPGLAGGTDTQYF. The CDR3 DNA sequence: TGTGCCAGCACCCCCGGACTAGCGGGGGGCACAGATACGCAGTATTTT.

The chain recombines TRBV11-1 with TRBJ2-3, with 12 bases matching TRBD2. V lost 4 bases, J lost 6 bases, and 2 bases stayed unmatched. The CDR3 extends over 14 amino acids. The germline gives CDR1 SGHAT, CDR2 FQDESV (reference sequence). CDR3 bases: TGTGCCAGCAGCTCTAGCGGGGGGGCGGATACGCAGTATTTT. Translating gives CASSSSGGADTQYF. Full variable domain (remainder filled in from reference TRBV11-1 and TRBJ2-3): EAEVAQSPRYKITEKSQAVAFWCDPISGHATLYWYRQILGQGPELLVQFQDESVVDDSQLPKDRFSAERLKGVDSTLKIQPAELGDSAMYLCASSSSGGADTQYFGPGTRLTVL.

The V call is TRBV2, the J call TRBJ2-2, with 8 bases aligning to TRBD1. J lost 4 bases, V lost 3 bases, and 1 base had no gene match. This CDR3 is 14 amino acids long. CDR1 is SNHLY and CDR2 is FYNNEI in the germline V gene. CDR3 DNA: TGTGCCAGCAGTGACAGGGGGCGCACCGGGGAGCTGTTTTTT. Translation gives CASSDRGRTGELFF.

This chain joins TRBV30 and TRBJ2-7; no clear D. CDR3 length: 14 residues. The V gene lost 0 bases and the J gene lost 3 bases, with 12 bases spanning the gap. Germline loops: CDR1 GTSNPN, CDR2 SVGIG (reference sequence). CDR3 bases: TGTGCCTGGAGTGTAGCCCCCTCTATCTACGAGCAGTACTTC. Residues: CAWSVAPSIYEQYF.

The chain recombines TRBV29-1 with TRBJ1-1, with D perhaps matching TRBD1 (5 bases). The CDR3 spans 15 residues. CDR1 and CDR2 (germline): SQVTM, ANQGSEA. Trimming stripped 7 bases from V and 3 bases from J, with 21 bases between. The CDR3 nucleotides are TGCAGCGCCCTCCCCACGAGGGACGGGGACACTGAAGCTTTCTTT. Translating it yields CSALPTRDGDTEAFF.

The chain links TRBV7-9 to TRBJ1-5; D remains ambiguous. CDR3 length equals 16 residues. V dropped 5 bases and J dropped 3 bases, with 17 bases sitting between them. Germline V gene data show CDR1 as SEHNR and CDR2 as FQNEAQ (reference sequence). The CDR3 DNA reads as TGTGCCAGCAGCCCCATAGAATCGGGGATCAATCAGCCCCAGCATTTT. Translating it yields CASSPIESGINQPQHF.

The chain combines TRBV19 with TRBJ1-4; no firm D call. Deletions cut 5 bases from V and 6 bases from J, with 16 bases between. This CDR3 region has 15 residues. Germline loops: CDR1 LNHDA, CDR2 SQIVND (reference sequence). Here the CDR3 DNA reads TGTGCCAGTAGTCTACAAGGAAAGCGGGATGAAAAACTGTTTTTT. Translated: CASSLQGKRDEKLFF.